This record looks at one T cell receptor beta chain sequence and its context. Antigen specificity is unknown. Profiling relied on immunoSEQ multiplex PCR, and the TCRdb table lists in-frame clones only, not all of them. The sample lists 86,000 or so clones; around nine tenths were seen once. The data derive from a study of T cell responses to AZD1222 COVID-19 vaccine. Study-level findings and limits: All repertoire sampling was performed exclusively after the peak T cell response. Targeting of unmutated variant regions was reportedly seen in nearly half of spike-specific TCRs. Clonal diversity was possibly underestimated, and white British individuals and females predominated among donors. Of the AZD1222 recipients, only 5 or 6 were seropositive at baseline.

CDR3 length equals 13 residues. Germline lookup yields CDR1 LGHNA and CDR2 YNFKEQ. With 5 bases removed from V and 2 bases from J, the gap between germline ends came to 9 bases. The clonotype was recovered from an adult in good health. The gene calls are TRBV4-2 and TRBJ1-2, with D maybe TRBD1 (6 bases). Sequenced here: peripheral blood, sampled on day 0 of MenACWY control vaccination. The CDR3 DNA reads as TGTGCCAGCAGCGCGCAGGGGAACTATGGCTACACCTTC. Translation: CASSAQGNYGYTF.